This is a list of T cell receptor beta chains from one sample in a study of blood T cell repertoires in COVID-19. Using immunoSEQ multiplex PCR, the repertoire was profiled, and TCRdb retains in-frame clones only, with some absent. Of 120,000 or so clones detected, about four fifths appear once; the ten largest clones hold approximately 5.8%. Sequenced: peripheral blood. These receptors came from a man older than 75 with active or convalescent COVID-19. CDR3s leave out the opening cysteine and the closing phenylalanine or tryptophan.

>TRBJ1-2|TRBV5-4
ASRQGQANYGYT
>TRBJ2-7|TRBV11-2
ASSLMTGGYYEQY
>TRBJ2-6|TRBV9
ASSVRGSGANVLT
>TRBJ1-1|TRBV4-3
ASSRSTGGLEAF
>TRBJ1-6|TRBV5-1
ASRDTPPGVSPLH
>TRBJ2-3|TRBV5-1
ASRPDSGTDTQY
>TRBJ1-1|TRBV18
ASSPSFRGGTEAF
>TRBJ2-5|TRBV19
ASSLDRDETQY
>TRBJ1-5|TRBV7-2
ASSLGRNNQPQH
>TRBJ1-1|TRBV5-1
ASSLEGPGSGTEAF
>TRBJ2-2|TRBV6-5
ASSTQGSGELF
>TRBJ2-5|TRBV18
ASSPFYGVVGETQY
>TRBJ1-2|TRBV9
ASSARTGSGYT